The clone carrying this T cell receptor (beta chain) was found a few times. This entry comes from a study of identical twins. Using its own MiXCR run on the 5' RACE reads, TCRdb lists one record per CDR3 protein. The sample shows 690,000 or so distinct CDR3 sequences, 8.6% of them seen only once. CDR3 length equals 16 residues. The germline V and J ends were trimmed by 4 bases and 0 bases, with 14 bases remaining between them. In germline, CDR1 is SGHRS, CDR2 YFSETQ. Another study also made use of these data, one on yellow fever vaccine responses in identical twins.

The specimen was PBMCs. The receptor's source is a woman under 30 in good health. V is TRBV5-1 and J is TRBJ2-1; D uncertain. The DNA for the CDR3 is TGCGCCAGCAGCCGCGGCTCACCAAGCTCCTACAATGAGCAGTTCTTC. Residues: CASSRGSPSSYNEQFF.